These 9 T cell receptor beta chains came from one sample sequenced in a study of blood T cell repertoires in COVID-19. Data came from immunoSEQ multiplex PCR; TCRdb stores just in-frame clones and leaves some out. The sample contains around 180,000 clones, roughly four fifths of which appear only once. Sequencing was done on a sample of peripheral blood. Source of these receptors: a human donor in a cohort sampled during active COVID-19.

V is TRBV3-1 (or the pseudogene TRBV3-2) and J is TRBJ2-2, with 8 bases aligning to TRBD1. The CDR3 consists of 17 residues. Germline trimming cut 4 bases from V and 1 base from J; bases unmatched to any gene: 8. CDR1 is LGHDT and CDR2 is YNNKEL in the germline V gene (reference sequence). Written as DNA, the CDR3 is TGTGCCAGCAGCCTTCCGACAGGGGCAGGGAACACCGGGGAGCTGTTTTTT. Its protein is CASSLPTGAGNTGELFF.

This clone was detected a few times. This chain uses TRBV27 with TRBJ2-1; 11 nucleotides align to TRBD1. The CDR3 spans 13 residues. Germline V gene sequence: CDR1 MNHEY, CDR2 SMNVEV (reference sequence). Unmatched junction bases numbered 5, after V lost 5 bases and J lost 11 bases. The CDR3 region has the DNA TGTGCCAGCAGTCTTGGGACAGGGGGAAAGCAGTTCTTC. The encoded protein is CASSLGTGGKQFF.

This chain joins TRBV6-5 and TRBJ1-6; TRBD1 matches 9 bases. This CDR3 region has 14 residues. The V and J ends lost 7 bases and 10 bases, in that order; junction bases with no gene match: 8. Germline assignment: CDR1 MNHEY and CDR2 SVGAGI. The CDR3 DNA sequence: TGTGCCAGCACCTTGGACAGGGGATGGTCACCCCTCCACTTT. Its protein is CASTLDRGWSPLHF.

The chain links TRBV6-2 or TRBV6-3 to TRBJ2-7, with 7 bases identical to TRBD1. Germline CDR1 and CDR2: MNHEY and SVGEGT. The trim removed 6 bases at V and 2 bases at J, leaving 19 bases unmatched. The CDR3 loop spans 18 amino acids. This CDR3 reads CASSPQQGPKRSPYEQYF. The CDR3 DNA is TGTGCCAGCAGCCCCCAACAGGGGCCCAAACGGAGCCCCTACGAGCAGTACTTC.

The chain carries TRBV9 and TRBJ1-5, with D perhaps matching TRBD1 (5 bases). V gave up 3 bases and J gave up 1 base, with 11 bases separating them. Germline V lookup: CDR1 SGDLS, CDR2 YYNGEE. CDR3 size: 15 residues. As DNA, the CDR3 is TGTGCCAGCAGCGCCGGGGGAGGGAGCAATCAGCCCCAGCATTTT. Amino acid sequence: CASSAGGGSNQPQHF.

V gene TRBV5-4 combines with J gene TRBJ2-5; 8 bases map to TRBD1. The CDR3 covers 11 residues. Trimming took 6 bases from V and 7 from J; bases not matched to a gene: 2. Germline-derived CDR1 and CDR2 are SGHNT and YYREEE (reference sequence). DNA of the CDR3: TGTGCCAGCAACGACAGGGGGACCCAGTACTTC. This codes for CASNDRGTQYF.

V is TRBV6-1 and J is TRBJ2-5; D call uncertain. The germline V and J ends were trimmed by 3 bases and 7 bases, with 18 bases remaining between them. Per the germline V gene, CDR1 is MNHNS and CDR2 is SASEGT. The CDR3 sequence is 15 residues long. DNA for the CDR3: TGTGCCAGCAGTGAGCGGTCAACCGCCGGCGGGACCCAGTACTTC. Protein: CASSERSTAGGTQYF.

This clone was counted once. The chain carries TRBV14 and TRBJ1-2; unclear D gene. Germline CDR1 and CDR2: SGHDN and FVKESK. This CDR3 has 13 residues. Trimming cost V 5 bases and J 8 bases, with 15 bases left between them. The CDR3 spells CASSSGGSYGYTF. CDR3 DNA sequence: TGTGCCAGCAGCTCGGGCGGGTCTTACGGCTACACCTTC.

The chain carries TRBV19 and TRBJ2-3, with a possible D match to TRBD2 (5 bases). CDR1 and CDR2 (germline): LNHDA, SQIVND (reference sequence). V lost 7 bases, J lost 1 base, and 9 bases lay in between. The CDR3 totals 13 residues. The DNA for the CDR3 is TGTGCCAGTATAGAGGGTGGCACAGATACGCAGTATTTT. The encoded protein is CASIEGGTDTQYF.